This T cell receptor beta chain comes out of a study of cytomegalovirus exposure and HLA in healthy donors (dated by TCRdb to 2017 to 2019). Regarding the study in general: According to an earlier analysis of a few hundred of the donors, 150 million to 200 million T cells yielded roughly 100 million unique TCR beta sequences and 276 Gb of sequence data. In the later analysis, no new phenotypic data were used to find candidate immune exposures; instead, reliance was placed on TCR beta sequences and their occurrence across donors. Class I and class II HLA loci were covered by the typing at four-digit resolution. Along with the roughly 670-subject first cohort, a separate validation cohort of some 130 different subjects was used. Donor age, sex, ethnicity and CMV serostatus were compiled together with the repertoire data. A few DR-DQ haplotypes were handled as single units for association and clustering because linkage in the cohort was strong. Every discovery cohort repertoire had been produced on one sequencing platform. Genome-wide SNP genotypes for about 60% of the roughly 700 donors were used in a later genetic analysis, which treated that subset as a discovery cohort. An earlier analysis of approximately 580 of the donors used high-throughput TCR beta sequencing to judge whether each TCR beta V gene segment behaved as functional or pseudogenic. The aim of the study was to test whether cataloging public T cell receptors could identify signatures of past pathogen exposure. About 280 gigabases of sequencing data and tens of millions of unique TCR sequences were included in an early release covering about 700 HLA-typed donors. Of the roughly 410 genotyped donors, 65% to 90% were placed in the genetic ancestry cluster associated with self-reported Caucasian donors. High-throughput TCR immunosequencing, statistical association of individual TCRs with disease status, and machine learning were combined to predict cytomegalovirus infection status. Among 398 genotyped donors of the cohort, an average of about 240,000 unique TCR beta nucleotide sequences were sequenced per donor, around 20% of them non-productive. A later analysis re-analyzed previously published TCR beta repertoires from 500 to 700 donors and added high-resolution HLA genotyping to study TCR occurrence patterns. The study profiled the T cell repertoires of approximately 700 subjects by immunosequencing and related them to cytomegalovirus serostatus. The number of donors typed differed by locus, with roughly 629-640 for A, B, C, DRB1 and DQB1, roughly 520 for DQA1, approximately 580 for DPA1, and some 440 for DPB1.

As for this clone: There is no known antigen for this receptor.

Libraries were made using the immunoSEQ multiplex PCR assay. The multiplex PCR relied on a mix of 60 forward primers for TCR Vbeta segments and 13 reverse primers for TCR Jbeta segments. A multiplex PCR assay on genomic DNA amplified the CDR3 region of rearranged TCR beta genes. The amplified TCR beta libraries were sequenced on the Illumina HiSeq System as 87-base-pair reads. Concerning the study's data processing: A later analysis counted about 80 million unique TCR beta chains across the 690 or so repertoires, and 9.5 million to 11 million of these chains were shared by at least two donors. Raw reads were error-corrected and collapsed into unique sequences with a nearest-neighbor algorithm that merged closely related sequences to remove PCR and sequencing errors. To assign V, D and J gene segments, CDR3 sequences were aligned to IMGT reference sequences. For a sequence to be retained, a match of at least six nucleotides was required to both a V gene segment and a J gene segment. A rearrangement was called productive if the CDR3 had no stop codons and remained in frame with V and J, and every other rearrangement was called non-productive. Following IMGT convention, CDR3 was defined as the stretch from the second conserved V-encoded cysteine to the conserved J-encoded phenylalanine. Sequences without an unambiguous match to a single V gene segment were excluded from the earlier analysis of about 600 of the donors. In an earlier analysis of 587 of the donors, V segments were called functional above 56.7% productive rearrangements and were called segregating when the between-donor standard deviation exceeded 5%. A statistical classification framework was built to diagnose cytomegalovirus status from the catalog of TCR beta chain sequences. A later analysis assigned V and J genes by comparing TCR nucleotide sequences with IMGT/GENE-DB human TR gene sequences. In a later analysis, CDR3 sequences and most-parsimonious VDJ recombination scenarios were assigned using the TCRdist pipeline. In a later analysis, every TCR beta chain was defined by the combination of its CDR3 amino acid sequence and its V-gene family, and reads without a unique V-gene family were dropped. To address suspected cross-contamination and a sequencing artifact, a later analysis removed a few hundred highly shared, low-generation-probability nucleotide sequences. In a later analysis, a clonal expansion index was calculated for each public chain from normalized within-repertoire ranks of inferred template counts. A later analysis computed generation probabilities with a VDJ recombination model fitted to out-of-frame rearrangements, and checked the results against IGoR. In a later analysis, hypergeometric tests were used to score TCR-TCR, TCR-HLA and TCR-CMV co-occurrence, with a repertoire-size bias correction applied to TCR pairs. To estimate false discovery rates, a later analysis permuted the HLA or CMV assignments 20 times. A later analysis grouped co-occurring TCRs with DBSCAN, adding TCRdist sequence similarity when clustering within HLA-allele-positive subsets. Repertoires with fewer than 30,000 or more than 120,000 public chains were left out of co-occurrence clustering, as were four to six repertoires with anomalous nucleotide sharing. TCRdb's version of the immuneACCESS table is confined to in-frame rearrangements and falls short of the full clone set. An unresolved V gene accounts for under half of the shortfall where checked; the remainder is of unknown origin. V, J and clone size derive from that table, while D and trimming were established from the DNA sequence. The sample has around 140,000 clones on record. More than 0.8% of the sample is in the top ten clones.

The CDR1 and CDR2 encoded by the germline V gene are SGHVS and FQNEAQ. There are 14 amino acids in the CDR3, from cysteine to phenylalanine inclusive. Kept here is only the CDR3 DNA, which spans 42 bases and is read in frame from base 1. V is pared back by 10 bases and J by 4 bases, with 20 bases lying between the germline termini. Study-wide findings and limitations: Roughly uniform sequencing depth across donors was assumed in presence/absence analyses, although this assumption may not hold. Specific HLA alleles were associated with roughly 16,000 TCR beta sequences at a false discovery rate of 0.05 in a later analysis. The study listed approximately 160 TCR beta chains as associated with cytomegalovirus. In a later analysis, most CMV-associated TCR beta chains were found to appear HLA-restricted, with HLA associations seemingly driven largely by CMV exposure. When HLA alleles, especially DR and DQ, strongly co-occurred, TCR associations were difficult to assign to individual alleles. Most TCR sequences were seen in very few donors, while some public TCRs were found in many individuals. Because the 87-base-pair reads could not distinguish some IMGT-functional V segments, including TRBV6-2 and TRBV6-3, those segments were excluded. According to a later analysis, TCR association rates differed among HLA loci, with DRB1 alleles showing the most associated TCRs and HLA-C alleles showing the fewest. A later analysis found that HLA-associated TCR beta chains were more clonally expanded and had lower generation probabilities than equally common non-associated chains. Only TCR beta chains were sequenced in this cohort, and the absence of alpha or paired-chain data limited detectable features. Approximately 18 rarely observed V segments, including chromosome 9 orphons, were excluded from the earlier analysis of 550 to 700 of the donors because counts were too low. Three of the identified cytomegalovirus-associated TCR beta chains were confirmed in vitro to be specific for cytomegalovirus antigens. The authors suggested that the approach could potentially be generalized to other disease states and immunological phenotypes. A group of highly shared sequence variants was considered likely to be a technical artifact of the sequencing pipeline. In an earlier analysis of 587 of the donors, most TCR beta V segments were observed in productive rearrangements about 90% or about 30% of the time, broadly matching IMGT annotations. A further reported finding was that TCR beta sequences accurately predicted the HLA-A and HLA-B alleles for most subjects in the first cohort. In a later analysis, several top co-occurrence clusters were reported to appear linked to parvovirus B19, influenza, CMV and Epstein-Barr virus. Cytomegalovirus status was reported to be diagnosed by the classifier with high specificity and sensitivity in both the original and validation cohorts. A later genetic analysis reported fewer N-insertions in productive TCRs among donors in an Asian-associated ancestry cluster than the roughly 640-donor mean. V-gene and J-gene trimming of TCR beta chains was associated with a missense DCLRE1C variant in a later genetic analysis, and the association was replicated in an independent cohort. Linkage disequilibrium might explain the correlated functional status among segregating V segments, but an unknown experimental factor could not be ruled out. Because some donors lacked HLA typing at each locus, the association tests relied only on the typed subset. Immune exposure information for the cohort was limited to CMV serostatus.

The cohort consisted of 670 or so healthy bone marrow donors. All cohort members were sampled while nominally healthy, although unrecorded immune exposures were likely present. The donor was CMV seronegative and belonged to the group of more than 300 seronegative cohort members. A peripheral blood sample was collected from each donor, and TCR beta sequencing was performed on peripheral blood mononuclear cells. The Qiagen DNeasy Blood Extraction Kit was used to extract genomic DNA from the blood cell samples. The sequence came from a male donor in good health and CMV-seronegative. Sequencing was carried out using PBMCs. Recombination linked TRBV7-8 to TRBJ2-7, and perhaps TRBD1 as D gene, on 5 matching bases. DNA sequence: TGTGCCACCTCCCCCTCCAGGGCCAAATACGAGCAGTACTTC. This is translated as CATSPSRAKYEQYF.